This section outlines one T cell receptor beta chain sequence together with its context. The repertoire was sequenced with immunoSEQ multiplex PCR; TCRdb's copy has only in-frame clones and lacks some. Found here are 130,000 to 150,000 clones, 80% of them singletons; the top ten hold 10% to 15%. This sample stems from a study of blood T cell repertoires in COVID-19. Looking at the study overall: Samples representing acute and convalescent COVID-19 were sourced from the United States, Italy and Spain.

The V end was cut by 4 bases, the J end by 5 bases, with 12 bases between. The germline CDR1 and CDR2 sequences are SNHLY and FYNNEI. This CDR3 spans 13 amino acids. This sequence was found in a man between 60 and 75 years old with active or convalescent COVID-19. This chain links TRBV2 with TRBJ2-7, with D unclear. The sequenced sample was peripheral blood. CDR3 protein: CASSGTESDEQYF. The CDR3 nucleotides are TGTGCCAGCAGTGGTACAGAGTCCGACGAGCAGTACTTC.